This T cell receptor (beta chain) was sequenced during a study of blood T cell repertoires in COVID-19. At the level of the study: Material from acute and convalescent COVID-19 was sourced from the United States, Italy and Spain. T cells, B-cell-depleted T cells, or PBMCs supplied cDNA or gDNA.

Authors' processing steps: Cell counts per sample came from amplifying reference gene primers. Clones were sequenced by immunoSEQ multiplex PCR, and TCRdb holds only the in-frame ones, with some missing. V and J calls plus clone size are reproduced from that table; the DNA served to infer D and trimming. In the table there are approximately 260,000 clones, 65% to 85% of which are singletons. This clone was detected a few times. The junction had 14 bases not matched to a gene; V was cut back by 0 bases and J by 3 bases. CDR1 is GTSNPN, CDR2 SVGIG, per germline (reference sequence). The CDR3 has 18 residues.

This receptor was identified in a woman aged 40 to 55 with active or convalescent COVID-19. The sequenced material came from peripheral blood. This chain links TRBV30 with TRBJ1-3; 7 nucleotides align to TRBD1. For the CDR3, the DNA is TGTGCCTGGAGTGTCATCAGTCGGCCAGGGGGAAGTGGAAACACCATATATTTT. This sequence encodes CAWSVISRPGGSGNTIYF.